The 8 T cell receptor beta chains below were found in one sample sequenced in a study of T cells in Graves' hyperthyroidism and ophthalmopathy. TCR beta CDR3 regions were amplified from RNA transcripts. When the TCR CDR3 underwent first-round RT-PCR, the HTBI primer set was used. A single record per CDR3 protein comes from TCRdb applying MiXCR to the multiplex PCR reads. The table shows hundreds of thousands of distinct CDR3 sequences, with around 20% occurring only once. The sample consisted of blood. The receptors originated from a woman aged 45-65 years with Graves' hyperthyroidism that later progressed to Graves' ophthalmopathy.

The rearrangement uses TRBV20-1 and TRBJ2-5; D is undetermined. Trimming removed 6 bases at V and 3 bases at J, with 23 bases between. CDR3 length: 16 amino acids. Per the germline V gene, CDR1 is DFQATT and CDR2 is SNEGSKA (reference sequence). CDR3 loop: CSAWGKGRVVKETQYF. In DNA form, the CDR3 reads TGCAGTGCATGGGGAAAGGGCCGAGTAGTGAAAGAGACCCAGTACTTC.

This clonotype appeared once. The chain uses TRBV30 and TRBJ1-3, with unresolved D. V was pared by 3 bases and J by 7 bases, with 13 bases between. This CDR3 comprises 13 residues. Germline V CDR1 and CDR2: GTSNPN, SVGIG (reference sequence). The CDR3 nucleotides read TGTGCCTGGAGCGAGGGCGGAGGGAACACCATATATTTT. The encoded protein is CAWSEGGGNTIYF.

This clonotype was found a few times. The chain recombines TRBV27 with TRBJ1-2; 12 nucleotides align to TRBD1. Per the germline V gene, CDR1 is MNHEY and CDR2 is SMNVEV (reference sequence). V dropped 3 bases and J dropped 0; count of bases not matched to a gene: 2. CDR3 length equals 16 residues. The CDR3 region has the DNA TGTGCCAGCAGTTTGGGACAGGGGGCCGCTAACTATGGCTACACCTTC. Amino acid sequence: CASSLGQGAANYGYTF.

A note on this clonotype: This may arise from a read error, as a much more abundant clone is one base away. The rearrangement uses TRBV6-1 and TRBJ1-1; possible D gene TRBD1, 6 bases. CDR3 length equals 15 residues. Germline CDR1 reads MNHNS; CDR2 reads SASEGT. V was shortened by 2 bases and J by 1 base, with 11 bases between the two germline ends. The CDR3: CASSERGTGNTEAFF. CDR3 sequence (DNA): TGTGCCAGCAGTGAAAGGGGGACGGGGAACACTGAAGCTTTCTTT.

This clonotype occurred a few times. This CDR3 reads CASSLLKGQITGELFF. In DNA, the CDR3 is TGTGCCAGCAGCCTTCTTAAGGGGCAGATCACCGGGGAGCTGTTTTTT. The rearrangement joins TRBV5-4 to TRBJ2-2; TRBD1 might be the D (5 bases). Germline V gene data show CDR1 as SGHNT and CDR2 as YYREEE (reference sequence). The CDR3 sequence is 16 residues long. V lost 4 bases to trimming and J lost 4 bases, with 17 bases between them.

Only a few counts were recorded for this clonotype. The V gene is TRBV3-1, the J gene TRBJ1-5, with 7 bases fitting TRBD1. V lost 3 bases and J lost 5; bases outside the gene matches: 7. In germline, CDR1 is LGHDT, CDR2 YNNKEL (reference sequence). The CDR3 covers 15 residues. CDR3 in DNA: TGTGCCAGCAGCCAGGGACAGACGGGCGATCAGCCCCAGCATTTT. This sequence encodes CASSQGQTGDQPQHF.

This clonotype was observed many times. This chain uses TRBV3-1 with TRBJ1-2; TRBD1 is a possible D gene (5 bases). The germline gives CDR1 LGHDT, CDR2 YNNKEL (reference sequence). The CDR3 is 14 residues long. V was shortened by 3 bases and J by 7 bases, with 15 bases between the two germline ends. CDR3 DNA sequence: TGTGCCAGCAGCCACCCTATCCCAGGGCTTGGCTACACCTTC. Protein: CASSHPIPGLGYTF.

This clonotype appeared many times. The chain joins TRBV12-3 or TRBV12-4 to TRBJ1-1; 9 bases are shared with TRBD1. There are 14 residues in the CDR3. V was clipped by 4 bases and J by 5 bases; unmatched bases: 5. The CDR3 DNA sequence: TGTGCCAGCAGTTCCCGGACAGGGGTTACTGAAGCTTTCTTT. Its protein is CASSSRTGVTEAFF.